Below, 32 T cell receptor beta chains from the same sample are listed, as sequenced in a study of blood T cells in healthy people across ages. Next came a second PCR, run for roughly 6 to 11 cycles, which used a sample-barcoded 5' primer along with a J-beta primer mix. MiXCR, run by TCRdb on the 5' RACE reads, gives a single entry per CDR3 protein. The sample holds fewer than 700,000 distinct CDR3 sequences, roughly 43% seen once. Sequencing was done on a sample of blood. Every receptor here comes from a man older than 75 in good health.

The chain links TRBV5-8 to TRBJ1-5; the D gene is possibly TRBD1 (5 bases). Trimming cost V 6 bases and J 0 bases, with 16 bases left between them. Germline V gene data show CDR1 as SGHTS and CDR2 as YDEGEE. This CDR3 comprises 16 residues. The CDR3 DNA follows: TGTGCCAGCACTTTGCGACAGCTTCCTAGCAATCAGCCCCAGCATTTT. Residues: CASTLRQLPSNQPQHF.

The chain is built from TRBV27 and TRBJ2-6; D is unclear. The CDR3 extends over 15 amino acids. Trimming removed 5 bases at V and 2 bases at J, with 10 bases between. Germline CDR1 reads MNHEY; CDR2 reads SMNVEV (reference sequence). In DNA form, the CDR3 reads TGTGCCAGCAGTACGGACGGAACTGGGGCCAACGTCCTGACTTTC. Its translation is CASSTDGTGANVLTF.

This clonotype has only a few counts. The chain has TRBV9 and TRBJ2-5; D gene unclear. V shed 4 bases and J shed 5 bases, with 15 bases lying between them. CDR1 is SGDLS and CDR2 is YYNGEE in the germline V gene. The CDR3 extends over 14 amino acids. CDR3 nucleotide sequence: TGTGCCAGCAGCTTACGGGCCCAGTGGGAGACCCAGTACTTC. Translating gives CASSLRAQWETQYF. The full variable domain, with the rest looked up from reference TRBV9 and TRBJ2-5, is DSGVTQTPKHLITATGQRVTLRCSPRSGDLSVYWYQQSLDQGLQFLIQYYNGEERAKGNILERFSAQQFPDLHSELNLSSLELGDSALYFCASSLRAQWETQYFGPGTRLLVL.

The chain carries TRBV4-2 and TRBJ1-4; no definite D call. Germline CDR1 reads LGHNA; CDR2 reads YNFKEQ. V lost 3 bases to trimming and J lost 3 bases, with 17 bases between them. CDR3 size: 17 residues. CDR3 residues: CASSHAWSTESNEKLFF. CDR3 sequence (DNA): TGTGCCAGCAGCCACGCCTGGAGCACAGAGTCTAATGAAAAACTGTTTTTT.

The CDR3 DNA sequence: TGCAGTGCTAGAGTCTCAGGGGGCGATGGCTACACCTTC. It translates to CSARVSGGDGYTF. The chain links TRBV20-1 to TRBJ1-2, with 8 bases identical to TRBD1. Per germline, CDR1 DFQATT and CDR2 SNEGSKA (reference sequence). V shed 1 base, J shed 6 bases, and the junction held 4 bases outside the gene matches. This CDR3 is 13 amino acids long.

This clonotype appeared a few times. This chain's CDR3 is CSARTGTTPFVGETQYF. The CDR3, as DNA: TGCAGTGCTAGGACAGGAACAACTCCTTTCGTCGGAGAGACCCAGTACTTC. The genes are TRBV20-1 and TRBJ2-5; the D gene is possibly TRBD1 (6 bases). The germline V and J ends were trimmed by 3 bases and 4 bases, with 24 bases remaining between them. Germline V gene data show CDR1 as DFQATT and CDR2 as SNEGSKA (reference sequence). The CDR3 is 17 amino acids.

The table lists this clonotype with a few counts. The chain combines TRBV7-2 with TRBJ1-2; no clear D. Germline V gene lookup returns CDR1 SGHTA and CDR2 FQGNSA. With 5 bases removed from V and 6 bases from J, the gap between germline ends came to 19 bases. The CDR3 spans 15 residues. CDR3 in DNA: TGTGCCAGCAGCCCACTGACCCAAACAAATAATGGCTACACCTTC. Its protein product is CASSPLTQTNNGYTF.

The table lists this clonotype with a count of one. The chain combines TRBV7-2 with TRBJ2-7; D not certain. Trimming stripped 0 bases from V and 4 bases from J, with 16 bases between. Germline lookup yields CDR1 SGHTA and CDR2 FQGNSA. CDR3 length: 16 residues. The CDR3 protein is CASSLAFGQGGYEQYF. CDR3 sequence (DNA): TGTGCCAGCAGCTTAGCGTTCGGGCAAGGTGGGTACGAGCAGTACTTC.

The chain links TRBV3-1 to TRBJ1-6; D uncertain. Trimming pared 0 bases from V and 10 bases from J, leaving 7 bases between. The CDR3 is 13 amino acids. Germline-derived CDR1 and CDR2 are LGHDT and YNNKEL (reference sequence). The CDR3 region is CASSQDLSSPLHF. Here the CDR3 DNA reads TGTGCCAGCAGCCAAGACTTGTCGTCACCCCTCCACTTT.

The chain combines TRBV25-1 with TRBJ2-5, with TRBD1 matching over 9 bases. V lost 5 bases to trimming and J lost 3 bases; unmatched junction nucleotides: 10. The CDR3 covers 16 residues. CDR1 and CDR2 from the germline V gene are MGHDK and SYGVNS. The CDR3 spells CASSPRKGTGKETQYF. The CDR3 nucleotides read TGTGCCAGCAGTCCCCGAAAAGGGACAGGGAAAGAGACCCAGTACTTC. Combining the CDR3 with reference TRBV25-1 and TRBJ2-5 gives the whole variable domain EADIYQTPRYLVIGTGKKITLECSQTMGHDKMYWYQQDPGMELHLIHYSYGVNSTEKGDLSSESTVSRIRTEHFPLTLESARPSHTSQYLCASSPRKGTGKETQYFGPGTRLLVL.

This chain connects TRBV7-2 to TRBJ2-5, with D tentatively TRBD1 (6 bases). Germline values: CDR1 SGHTA, CDR2 FQGNSA. CDR3 size: 14 residues. Trimming stripped 5 bases from V and 1 base from J, with 11 bases between. The CDR3 sequence is CASSEGHLQETQYF. The CDR3 DNA reads TGTGCCAGCAGCGAGGGACACCTCCAAGAGACCCAGTACTTC. Looking up the rest from reference TRBV7-2 and TRBJ2-5 gives the full variable domain: GAGVSQSPSNKVTEKGKDVELRCDPISGHTALYWYRQSLGQGLEFLIYFQGNSAPDKSGLPSDRFSAERTGGSVSTLTIQRTQQEDSAVYLCASSEGHLQETQYFGPGTRLLVL.

This clonotype was found a few times. This rearrangement joins TRBV14 to TRBJ2-1; D unclear. The V and J ends lost 1 base and 3 bases respectively, with 10 bases between them. Looked up from germline, CDR1 is SGHDN and CDR2 is FVKESK. The length of the CDR3 is 15 residues. This CDR3 reads CASSQARGNYNEQFF. CDR3 nucleotides: TGTGCCAGCAGCCAAGCGAGAGGCAACTACAATGAGCAGTTCTTC.

The V and J genes are TRBV7-2 and TRBJ2-1; D gene ambiguous. The CDR3 covers 14 residues. Trimming removed 0 bases at V and 7 bases at J, with 10 bases between. Germline values: CDR1 SGHTA, CDR2 FQGNSA. The CDR3 sequence: CASSLAGIPNEQFF. DNA for the CDR3: TGTGCCAGCAGCTTAGCGGGAATACCTAATGAGCAGTTCTTC.

Concerning this clonotype: This could be a read error, since a much larger clone is one nucleotide away. The chain links TRBV4-3 to TRBJ2-7, with D unresolved. Per germline, CDR1 LGHNA and CDR2 YSLEER. The CDR3 sequence is 13 residues long. The CDR3 loop is CVSSQDPGNEQYF. CDR3 nucleotides: TGCGTCAGCAGCCAAGATCCAGGCAACGAGCAGTACTTC.

The V call is TRBV20-1, the J call TRBJ1-5; D is perhaps TRBD1 (6 bases). Germline V gene data show CDR1 as DFQATT and CDR2 as SNEGSKA (reference sequence). Trimming removed 6 bases from V and 1 base from J, with 10 bases in between. CDR3 length equals 13 residues. The CDR3 reads CSASTGSNQPQHF. CDR3 nucleotides: TGCAGTGCCTCTACAGGGAGCAATCAGCCCCAGCATTTT.

There are a few counts of this clonotype. The chain is built from TRBV5-4 and TRBJ2-5; 9 nucleotides align to TRBD1. This CDR3 comprises 15 residues. V shed 4 bases, J shed 0 bases, and the junction held 4 bases outside the gene matches. Germline V gene lookup returns CDR1 SGHNT and CDR2 YYREEE (reference sequence). The DNA for the CDR3 is TGTGCCAGCAGCACGGGACAGGGTAACCAAGAGACCCAGTACTTC. Translation gives CASSTGQGNQETQYF.

The chain links TRBV27 to TRBJ2-7, with TRBD2 matching 8 bases. Germline V gene lookup returns CDR1 MNHEY and CDR2 SMNVEV (reference sequence). The length of the CDR3 is 13 residues. Trimming removed 5 bases from V and 6 bases from J; junction bases left unmatched: 6. CDR3 residues: CASSPDGRGEQYF. CDR3 in DNA: TGTGCCAGCAGTCCTGACGGGAGGGGCGAGCAGTACTTC.

The V and J genes are TRBV15 and TRBJ2-1; 8 positions match TRBD2. V lost 0 bases and J lost 3; bases outside the gene matches: 4. Per the germline V gene, CDR1 is LNHNV and CDR2 is YYDKDF (reference sequence). The CDR3 loop spans 16 amino acids. Written as DNA, the CDR3 is TGTGCCACCAGCAGAGACGGGACTAGGGGCTACAATGAGCAGTTCTTC. It translates to CATSRDGTRGYNEQFF.

In regard to this clonotype: In this CDR3 the conserved last residue, phenylalanine or tryptophan, is missing, so a read error is likely. Because the CDR3's place on the DNA is in doubt, the DNA is left out and the CDR3 is given as listed by TCRdb. The chain is built from TRBV4-3 and TRBJ2-6; TRBD1 is the table's D call, not checked against the DNA. The CDR3 spans 11 residues, counting both ends. CDR1 is LGHNA, CDR2 YSLEER, per germline. The CDR3: CASSQDWLGGS.

This clonotype has ten or more counts. The V call is TRBV4-2, the J call TRBJ2-3; the D gene is possibly TRBD1 (8 bases). The CDR3 loop spans 16 amino acids. V was trimmed by 3 bases and J by 4 bases, leaving 17 bases between them. From germline, CDR1 is LGHNA and CDR2 YNFKEQ. The CDR3 DNA reads TGTGCCAGCAGCCAGAGAGGACAGGGAGGGGCAGATACGCAGTATTTT. It codes for CASSQRGQGGADTQYF.

The chain joins TRBV2 to TRBJ1-1; D is uncertain. The CDR3 has 12 amino acids. The V gene lost 2 bases and the J gene lost 10 bases, with 11 bases spanning the gap. Germline assignment: CDR1 SNHLY and CDR2 FYNNEI. The CDR3 is CASSETRPGAFF. The CDR3 bases are TGTGCCAGCAGTGAAACGAGGCCTGGAGCTTTCTTT.

The V gene is TRBV7-2, the J gene TRBJ2-7, with TRBD2 identical over 12 bases. V shed 5 bases and J 0 bases; nucleotides not matched to a gene: 8. Germline V gene lookup returns CDR1 SGHTA and CDR2 FQGNSA. The CDR3 is made up of 17 amino acids. The CDR3 sequence: CASSKTSGGYNSYEQYF. In DNA, the CDR3 is TGTGCCAGCAGCAAGACTAGCGGGGGTTACAACTCCTACGAGCAGTACTTC. Full variable domain (outside the CDR3, taken from reference TRBV7-2 and TRBJ2-7): GAGVSQSPSNKVTEKGKDVELRCDPISGHTALYWYRQSLGQGLEFLIYFQGNSAPDKSGLPSDRFSAERTGGSVSTLTIQRTQQEDSAVYLCASSKTSGGYNSYEQYFGPGTRLTVT.

The chain joins TRBV5-1 to TRBJ2-7; 10 bases line up with TRBD1. Germline V gene sequence: CDR1 SGHRS, CDR2 YFSETQ. V trimming: 4 bases; J trimming: 7 bases; junction bases outside the gene matches: 11. This CDR3 is 15 amino acids long. In DNA form, the CDR3 reads TGCGCCAGCAGCCTCAGGACAGGGGGAAGCAATGAGCAGTACTTC. This codes for CASSLRTGGSNEQYF.

This clonotype was seen ten or more times. A much larger clone lies one base from this, so it may be a read error. The chain combines TRBV5-1 with TRBJ2-5; 14 bases fit TRBD2. Germline lookup yields CDR1 SGHRS and CDR2 YFSETQ. The CDR3 runs to 16 residues. V lost 4 bases and J lost 11; bases outside the gene matches: 13. CDR3 nucleotide sequence: TGCGCCAGCAGCCCGACGACTAGCGGGGGGGCCAATGAGCAGTACTTC. Protein sequence: CASSPTTSGGANEQYF.

The chain couples TRBV5-1 to TRBJ1-1; no firm D call. The CDR3 has 14 residues. The germline V and J ends were trimmed by 3 bases and 2 bases, with 11 bases remaining between them. The germline gives CDR1 SGHRS, CDR2 YFSETQ. CDR3 coding DNA: TGCGCCAGCAGCTCCTTACCCTCCAACACTGAAGCTTTCTTT. It is translated as CASSSLPSNTEAFF.

V gene TRBV20-1 combines with J gene TRBJ2-5, with 9 bases that match TRBD1. This CDR3 contains 14 residues. Unmatched junction bases numbered 8, after V lost 5 bases and J lost 4 bases. CDR1 DFQATT and CDR2 SNEGSKA come from the germline V gene (reference sequence). CDR3 DNA: TGCAGTGCTCGGTCGGGACAGGGAAGAGAGACCCAGTACTTC. This sequence encodes CSARSGQGRETQYF.

This clonotype was counted at least ten times. This sequence joins TRBV29-1 and TRBJ2-5; 8 bases match TRBD1. Germline lookup yields CDR1 SQVTM and CDR2 ANQGSEA. The CDR3 is 13 amino acids. The V segment lost 7 bases and the J segment 1 base; nucleotides outside the gene matches: 5. CDR3 in amino acids: CSGRQGSQETQYF. CDR3 DNA sequence: TGCAGCGGGAGACAGGGGAGCCAAGAGACCCAGTACTTC.

This clonotype was detected ten times or more. The chain carries TRBV5-1 and TRBJ2-3, with D unclear. With 4 bases removed from V and 2 bases from J, the gap between germline ends came to 11 bases. Germline V gene lookup returns CDR1 SGHRS and CDR2 YFSETQ. The CDR3 extends over 14 amino acids. The chain's CDR3 is CASSPPVPTDTQYF. DNA of the CDR3: TGCGCCAGCAGCCCCCCGGTCCCCACAGATACGCAGTATTTT.

This clonotype was counted at least ten times. The gene calls are TRBV20-1 and TRBJ2-5; D unresolved. This CDR3 contains 12 residues. Germline V gene lookup returns CDR1 DFQATT and CDR2 SNEGSKA (reference sequence). The V end was cut by 1 base, the J end by 3 bases, with 6 bases between. The CDR3 loop is CSARARKETQYF. The DNA of the CDR3 is TGCAGTGCTAGAGCTCGGAAAGAGACCCAGTACTTC.

V is TRBV20-1 and J is TRBJ2-1; maybe TRBD2 (6 bases). This CDR3 spans 14 amino acids. Germline values: CDR1 DFQATT, CDR2 SNEGSKA (reference sequence). Trimming left V 6 bases short and J 4 bases short, with 16 bases between. Here the CDR3 reads CSAVSLAIYNEQFF. Here the CDR3 DNA reads TGCAGTGCAGTGAGCCTAGCGATATACAATGAGCAGTTCTTC.

The J gene is TRBJ1-3, the V gene TRBV7-2, with D maybe TRBD1 (6 bases). The length of the CDR3 is 16 residues. Germline CDR1 and CDR2: SGHTA and FQGNSA. Deletions cut 2 bases from V and 3 bases from J, with 14 bases between. The CDR3 nucleotides read TGTGCCAGCAGCTTAAGGGGGGAGGTCGGTGGAAACACCATATATTTT. Protein: CASSLRGEVGGNTIYF.

This sequence joins TRBV4-3 and TRBJ1-1, with no clear D. V was trimmed by 2 bases and J by 2 bases, leaving 9 bases between them. The CDR3 runs 14 residues. CDR1 is LGHNA, CDR2 YSLEER, per germline. The CDR3 is CASSQFVGNTEAFF. In DNA, the CDR3 is TGCGCCAGCAGCCAATTCGTAGGTAACACTGAAGCTTTCTTT.